The rows below give T cell receptor beta chains drawn from one sample of a study of CD8+CD57+ T cells in acquired aplastic anemia. TCRdb analysed the reads with MiXCR anew, one entry per CDR3 protein. In the table there are some 120,000 distinct CDR3 sequences, more than 40% of which are singletons. Sequenced: sorted CD4+, CD8+, or CD8+CD57+ T cells (not recorded which) from PBMCs. Receptors were obtained from a human donor in good health, serving as a control. Each CDR3 is given with its conserved first and last residue.

j_gene | v_gene | CDR3aa
TRBJ2-7 | TRBV29-1 | CSVEGQGGAGEQYF
TRBJ2-1 | TRBV7-2 | CASSSARTSGGGAEQFF
TRBJ2-2 | TRBV7-3 | CASSLSGGIGGLFF
TRBJ2-7 | TRBV6-2/TRBV6-3 | CASSAGTGGYEQYF
TRBJ2-5 | TRBV27 | CASSFSVQETQYF
TRBJ1-5 | TRBV20-1 | CSARDPQSNQPQHF
TRBJ1-1 | TRBV7-9 | CASSSSERALNTEAFF
TRBJ1-1 | TRBV7-2 | CASSLATNTEAFF
TRBJ1-5 | TRBV29-1 | CSVISERMEPQHF
TRBJ1-1 | TRBV20-1 | CSARDPSRGRDTEAFF
TRBJ1-2 | TRBV29-1 | CSVEPPGKLGGYTF
TRBJ2-5 | TRBV19 | CASSIRGGEETQYF